The 14 T cell receptor beta chains below were found in one sample sequenced in a study of OX40 agonist ivuxolimab in advanced cancers. Produced via immunoSEQ multiplex PCR; TCRdb's table is partial and in-frame only. Of roughly 99,000 clones in the sample, less than 95% were seen once. The sequencing here drew on CD4+ or CD8+ T cells sorted from blood, taken in a trial of the OX40 agonist ivuxolimab. The receptors originated from an adult with an advanced solid tumor such as melanoma, head and neck, liver or kidney cancer.

The chain combines TRBV4-3 with TRBJ1-4; D unresolved. Trimming stripped 1 base from V and 8 bases from J, with 14 bases between. Germline V gene data show CDR1 as LGHNA and CDR2 as YSLEER. The CDR3 runs 15 residues. The CDR3: CASSQVLQVEEKLFF. The CDR3 DNA reads as TGCGCCAGCAGCCAAGTTTTGCAGGTGGAAGAAAAACTGTTTTTT.

V gene TRBV5-1 combines with J gene TRBJ1-4; 7 bases align to TRBD1. This CDR3 is built from 14 residues. Per germline, CDR1 SGHRS and CDR2 YFSETQ. After removal of 5 bases from V and 3 bases from J, the junction contained 4 bases not matched to a gene. Here the CDR3 DNA reads TGCGCCAGCAGGAGAGGGGGCGCTAATGAAAAACTGTTTTTT. Translated: CASRRGGANEKLFF.

The chain uses TRBV5-1 and TRBJ2-3; TRBD1 is a possible D gene (6 bases). This CDR3 is built from 16 residues. V shed 0 bases and J shed 4 bases, with 15 bases lying between them. Germline values: CDR1 SGHRS, CDR2 YFSETQ. Written as DNA, the CDR3 is TGCGCCAGCAGCTTGGTACCCGGCAGGGGCGCAGATACGCAGTATTTT. The encoded protein is CASSLVPGRGADTQYF.

V and J are TRBV27 and TRBJ1-6; TRBD1 aligns across 7 bases. The germline gives CDR1 MNHEY, CDR2 SMNVEV (reference sequence). The J segment lost 7 bases and the V segment lost 7 bases, leaving 7 bases of the junction unmatched. This CDR3 is built from 14 residues. The CDR3 protein is CASTRDSRNSPLHF. CDR3 coding DNA: TGTGCCAGCACCCGGGACAGTAGGAATTCACCCCTCCACTTT.

The chain employs TRBV28 and TRBJ1-2; D is possibly TRBD1 (5 bases). The V end was cut by 8 bases, the J end by 2 bases, with 15 bases between. Germline-derived CDR1 and CDR2 are MDHEN and SYDVKM. The CDR3 is 14 amino acids. In DNA form, the CDR3 reads TGTGCCAGCGGTCAAGGGCAGGGCAACTATGGCTACACCTTC. This translates into CASGQGQGNYGYTF.

V gene TRBV6-1 combines with J gene TRBJ2-5, with D possibly called TRBD1 or TRBD2 (5 bases each). This CDR3 spans 13 amino acids. Germline values: CDR1 MNHNS, CDR2 SASEGT. Trimming took 4 bases from V and 6 from J, leaving 12 bases between them. Here the CDR3 reads CASSAGWGKTQYF. DNA of the CDR3: TGTGCCAGCAGTGCGGGGTGGGGGAAGACCCAGTACTTC.

The V and J genes are TRBV11-2 and TRBJ2-5; D is uncertain. Trimming took 1 base from V and 5 from J, leaving 11 bases between them. CDR1 and CDR2 (germline): SGHAT, FQNNGV. CDR3 length: 14 residues. This chain's CDR3 is CASSLVAVSETQYF. The DNA of the CDR3 is TGTGCCAGCAGCTTAGTGGCGGTTTCGGAGACCCAGTACTTC.

This rearrangement joins TRBV5-1 to TRBJ1-3; 9 bases fit TRBD1. CDR1 and CDR2 (germline): SGHRS, YFSETQ. The CDR3 sequence is 17 residues long. V dropped 4 bases and J dropped 1; count of bases not matched to a gene: 9. CDR3 region: CASSPGAGQGSGNTIYF. DNA of the CDR3: TGCGCCAGCAGCCCCGGAGCGGGACAGGGATCTGGAAACACCATATATTTT.

The V gene is TRBV29-1, the J gene TRBJ2-7; 9 bases agree with TRBD2. The trim removed 6 bases at V and 3 bases at J, leaving 6 bases unmatched. The CDR3 runs 13 residues. Germline CDR1 SQVTM, CDR2 ANQGSEA. The CDR3 coding sequence is TGCAGCGTAGCGGGAGGTCCCTACTACGAGCAGTACTTC. This translates into CSVAGGPYYEQYF.

This chain links TRBV11-3 with TRBJ2-7; 8 positions match TRBD1. The trim removed 3 bases at V and 0 bases at J, leaving 4 bases unmatched. The germline V gene encodes CDR1 SGHNT and CDR2 YENEEA. The CDR3 consists of 15 residues. CDR3 region: CASSFRTGSSYEQYF. The CDR3 DNA sequence: TGTGCCAGCAGCTTCCGGACAGGGAGCTCCTACGAGCAGTACTTC.

The gene calls are TRBV6-1 and TRBJ1-3, with unresolved D. Germline-derived CDR1 and CDR2 are MNHNS and SASEGT. V lost 5 bases and J lost 0, with 8 bases in between. The CDR3 length is 14 residues. As DNA, the CDR3 is TGTGCCAGCAGTTTCCCGGACTCTGGAAACACCATATATTTT. It yields the protein CASSFPDSGNTIYF.

This chain joins TRBV15 and TRBJ1-5; 7 bases are a match to TRBD1. The CDR3 has 15 residues. CDR1 LNHNV and CDR2 YYDKDF come from the germline V gene (reference sequence). The ends lost 8 bases at V and 9 bases at J; junction bases unmatched: 16. This CDR3 is CATSPVARGQLPQHF. The CDR3 DNA is TGTGCCACCTCGCCGGTTGCGAGGGGGCAGTTGCCCCAGCATTTT. Based on the CDR3 plus reference TRBV15 and TRBJ1-5, the full variable domain is DAMVIQNPRYQVTQFGKPVTLSCSQTLNHNVMYWYQQKSSQAPKLLFHYYDKDFNNEADTPDNFQSRRPNTSFCFLDIRSPGLGDTAMYLCATSPVARGQLPQHFGDGTRLSIL.

The rearrangement joins TRBV7-2 to TRBJ1-1; D is unclear. Germline V lookup: CDR1 SGHTA, CDR2 FQGNSA. V was cut by 6 bases and J by 5 bases, with 13 bases left in between. The CDR3 spans 13 residues. CDR3 residues: CASSRPIGTEAFF. As DNA, the CDR3 is TGTGCCAGCAGTAGACCGATTGGGACTGAAGCTTTCTTT.

CDR3 DNA: TGTGCCACCAGCAGAGGATTGACAGGCTCCTCACCGGACATTCAGTACTTC. As protein: CATSRGLTGSSPDIQYF. The J gene is TRBJ2-4, the V gene TRBV15; D is possibly TRBD1 (6 bases). Germline V gene sequence: CDR1 LNHNV, CDR2 YYDKDF (reference sequence). V gave up 1 base and J gave up 8 bases, with 21 bases separating them. This CDR3 spans 17 amino acids.